Listed below are T cell receptor beta chains from one sample, sequenced in a study of OX40 agonist ivuxolimab in advanced cancers. Profiling relied on immunoSEQ multiplex PCR, and the TCRdb table lists in-frame clones only, not all of them. The profile shows about 54,000 clones, about four fifths of them singletons. The sample was CD4+ or CD8+ T cells sorted from blood, taken in a trial of the OX40 agonist ivuxolimab. The source of these receptors is an adult with an advanced solid tumor such as melanoma, head and neck, liver or kidney cancer. The CDR3 runs from the conserved cysteine through the conserved F or W. Each record gives: J gene, clone size, D gene, V gene, CDR3 DNA, CDR3 protein. The D gene is left open where the match is weak. Not every row has a clone size; where given, it reads once, few, many or a size class.

J gene: TRBJ2-1
clone size: NA
D gene: TRBD2
V gene: TRBV5-1
CDR3 DNA: TGCGCCAGCAGCACCGGGACTAGCGGGAGCGAAAATGAGCAGTTCTTC
CDR3 protein: CASSTGTSGSENEQFF

J gene: TRBJ2-1
clone size: NA
D gene: TRBD2
V gene: TRBV5-6
CDR3 DNA: TGTGCCAGCAGCCAGACCGGGAGGGCCCAAAATGAGCAGTTCTTC
CDR3 protein: CASSQTGRAQNEQFF

J gene: TRBJ1-1
clone size: NA
D gene: NA
V gene: TRBV7-3
CDR3 DNA: TGTGCCAGCAGCTTTGAGGGACCGAACACTGAAGCTTTCTTT
CDR3 protein: CASSFEGPNTEAFF

J gene: TRBJ2-3
clone size: NA
D gene: TRBD1
V gene: TRBV29-1
CDR3 DNA: TGCAGCGTCCCTAGGGGGCCGACCCAGGATTTT
CDR3 protein: CSVPRGPTQDF

J gene: TRBJ2-1
clone size: NA
D gene: NA
V gene: TRBV20-1
CDR3 DNA: TGCAGTGCCAGTTGGTCCCAGTTCTTC
CDR3 protein: CSASWSQFF

J gene: TRBJ2-5
clone size: NA
D gene: TRBD2
V gene: TRBV28
CDR3 DNA: TGTGCCAGCAGTTGGGGGAGTAGCGGGAGTTTGGAGACCCAGTACTTC
CDR3 protein: CASSWGSSGSLETQYF

J gene: TRBJ1-1
clone size: once
D gene: TRBD1
V gene: TRBV27
CDR3 DNA: TGTGCCAGCAGTTTTACCAGGGGGATGAACACTGAAGCTTTCTTT
CDR3 protein: CASSFTRGMNTEAFF

J gene: TRBJ2-3
clone size: NA
D gene: TRBD1
V gene: TRBV5-1
CDR3 DNA: TGCGCCAGCAGCCTAGGGACAGGGAAGGATACGCAGTATTTT
CDR3 protein: CASSLGTGKDTQYF

J gene: TRBJ2-7
clone size: NA
D gene: NA
V gene: TRBV5-1
CDR3 DNA: TGCGCCAGCAGGAATGAGGGTGTCTACGAGCAGTACTTC
CDR3 protein: CASRNEGVYEQYF

J gene: TRBJ1-4
clone size: NA
D gene: NA
V gene: TRBV6-1
CDR3 DNA: TGTGCCAGCAGTGAAGCAAGTTCCTCAAGGGGAAAACTGTTTTTT
CDR3 protein: CASSEASSSRGKLFF

J gene: TRBJ2-2
clone size: NA
D gene: NA
V gene: TRBV6-6
CDR3 DNA: TGTGCCAGCAGTTTCAACAGGGAGGTGGCCGGGGAGCTGTTTTTT
CDR3 protein: CASSFNREVAGELFF

J gene: TRBJ2-7
clone size: NA
D gene: NA
V gene: TRBV11-2
CDR3 DNA: TGTGCCAGCAGCTTCGACAGCTTAGACTCCTACGAGCAGTACTTC
CDR3 protein: CASSFDSLDSYEQYF

J gene: TRBJ2-5
clone size: NA
D gene: TRBD2
V gene: TRBV6-6
CDR3 DNA: TGTGCCAGCAGTTACACCGGACTAGCGGAAGAGACCCAGTACTTC
CDR3 protein: CASSYTGLAEETQYF

J gene: TRBJ1-5
clone size: NA
D gene: TRBD1
V gene: TRBV28
CDR3 DNA: TGTGCCAGCAGTGGGACAGGGGAGGCCTCGGAGCCCCAGCATTTT
CDR3 protein: CASSGTGEASEPQHF

J gene: TRBJ1-1
clone size: NA
D gene: NA
V gene: TRBV7-6
CDR3 DNA: TGTGCCAGCAGCTCCCGTGGGGGCATGAACACTGAAGCTTTCTTT
CDR3 protein: CASSSRGGMNTEAFF

J gene: TRBJ2-3
clone size: NA
D gene: TRBD1
V gene: TRBV5-6
CDR3 DNA: TGTGCCAGCAGCTTGCTGGACAGGGGGCTGTCAGATACGCAGTATTTT
CDR3 protein: CASSLLDRGLSDTQYF

J gene: TRBJ2-5
clone size: NA
D gene: TRBD2
V gene: TRBV19
CDR3 DNA: TGTGCCAGTAGTGTAGCGGGAGGGCCGAAGACCCAGTACTTC
CDR3 protein: CASSVAGGPKTQYF

J gene: TRBJ2-7
clone size: NA
D gene: NA
V gene: TRBV4-1
CDR3 DNA: TGCGCCAGTGCTGAGGGGCGGAGTTACGAGCAGTACTTC
CDR3 protein: CASAEGRSYEQYF

J gene: TRBJ1-4
clone size: few
D gene: NA
V gene: TRBV7-8
CDR3 DNA: TGTGCCAGCAGCTTAGAAGGGCGGGCAACTAATGAAAAACTGTTTTTT
CDR3 protein: CASSLEGRATNEKLFF

J gene: TRBJ2-2
clone size: few
D gene: NA
V gene: TRBV19
CDR3 DNA: TGTGCCAGTAGTATAAGCGTGAACACCGGGGAGCTGTTTTTT
CDR3 protein: CASSISVNTGELFF

J gene: TRBJ2-7
clone size: NA
D gene: NA
V gene: TRBV18
CDR3 DNA: TGTGCCAGCTCACCATCGGGCTCCGACGGAGAGCAGTACTTC
CDR3 protein: CASSPSGSDGEQYF

J gene: TRBJ1-2
clone size: NA
D gene: NA
V gene: TRBV2
CDR3 DNA: TGTGCCAGCACTTCCTCACGGGGGTCAGGCTACACCTTC
CDR3 protein: CASTSSRGSGYTF

J gene: TRBJ1-3
clone size: few
D gene: NA
V gene: TRBV10-3
CDR3 DNA: TGTGCCATCAGTGAGTCACCCCTGACCGGACGAAGCTCTGGAAACACCATATATTTT
CDR3 protein: CAISESPLTGRSSGNTIYF

J gene: TRBJ2-7
clone size: NA
D gene: NA
V gene: TRBV5-5
CDR3 DNA: TGTGCCAGCAGCTTGGCGCGTCAGGGGCTCTACGAGCAGTACTTC
CDR3 protein: CASSLARQGLYEQYF

J gene: TRBJ2-1
clone size: NA
D gene: NA
V gene: TRBV2
CDR3 DNA: TGTGCCAGCAGTGAAGGGAAGGTCGATGAGCAGTTCTTC
CDR3 protein: CASSEGKVDEQFF

J gene: TRBJ1-2
clone size: NA
D gene: NA
V gene: TRBV7-2
CDR3 DNA: TGTGCCAGCAGACCCTCAGGGGAACGTGGTGGCTACACCTTC
CDR3 protein: CASRPSGERGGYTF

J gene: TRBJ2-6
clone size: NA
D gene: NA
V gene: TRBV6-4
CDR3 DNA: TGTGCCAGCAGTCCGGACTACTCTGGGGCCAACGTCCTGACTTTC
CDR3 protein: CASSPDYSGANVLTF

J gene: TRBJ2-2
clone size: NA
D gene: NA
V gene: TRBV12-5
CDR3 DNA: TGTGCTAGTGGTTTGGCCACCGGGGACGTTCGCGGGGAGCTGTTTTTT
CDR3 protein: CASGLATGDVRGELFF

J gene: TRBJ2-1
clone size: once
D gene: TRBD2
V gene: TRBV5-1
CDR3 DNA: TGCGCCAGCAGCCCCGGGACTAGCCTCGTCGATGAGCAGTTCTTC
CDR3 protein: CASSPGTSLVDEQFF

J gene: TRBJ1-1
clone size: NA
D gene: TRBD1
V gene: TRBV5-1
CDR3 DNA: TGCGCCAGCAGCCCCTCAACTACAGGGGGCACTGAAGCTTTCTTT
CDR3 protein: CASSPSTTGGTEAFF

J gene: TRBJ2-3
clone size: NA
D gene: NA
V gene: TRBV9
CDR3 DNA: TGTGCCAGCAGCGTAGAGGGGTTCGGGCGTGGAGGAGATACGCAGTATTTT
CDR3 protein: CASSVEGFGRGGDTQYF

J gene: TRBJ2-7
clone size: few
D gene: TRBD2
V gene: TRBV11-2
CDR3 DNA: TGTGCCAGCAGCCCATCTAGCGGGAGAGTTAACGAGCAGTACTTC
CDR3 protein: CASSPSSGRVNEQYF

J gene: TRBJ1-5
clone size: NA
D gene: NA
V gene: TRBV12-1
CDR3 DNA: TGTGCCAGCAGCTCCCTGGGGACTAGTCCGGGACAGCATAGCAATCAGCCCCAGCATTTT
CDR3 protein: CASSSLGTSPGQHSNQPQHF

J gene: TRBJ1-5
clone size: few
D gene: NA
V gene: TRBV19
CDR3 DNA: TGTGCCAGTACCGAAGTGGGGTTTAAGCCCCAGCATTTT
CDR3 protein: CASTEVGFKPQHF

J gene: TRBJ1-3
clone size: NA
D gene: NA
V gene: TRBV28
CDR3 DNA: TGTGCCAGTGGTCCGGGGGAAACCGGAAACACCATATATTTT
CDR3 protein: CASGPGETGNTIYF

J gene: TRBJ1-1
clone size: NA
D gene: NA
V gene: TRBV28
CDR3 DNA: TGTGCCGGAAATACAAGGGCGGGGGACGACACTGAAGCTTTCTTT
CDR3 protein: CAGNTRAGDDTEAFF

J gene: TRBJ2-1
clone size: NA
D gene: TRBD2
V gene: TRBV25-1
CDR3 DNA: TGTGCCAGCAGTGCTATAACTAGCGGGAGTCTCGATGAGCAGTTCTTC
CDR3 protein: CASSAITSGSLDEQFF

J gene: TRBJ1-5
clone size: NA
D gene: NA
V gene: TRBV30
CDR3 DNA: TGTGCCTGGAGGGGGGGGCTGTATCAGCCCCAGCATTTT
CDR3 protein: CAWRGGLYQPQHF

J gene: TRBJ1-1
clone size: NA
D gene: NA
V gene: TRBV20-1
CDR3 DNA: TGCAGTGCTTCCGGGAGGACTGAAGCTTTCTTT
CDR3 protein: CSASGRTEAFF